Listed here are 19 T cell receptor beta chains from one sample, sequenced in a study of blood T cells in healthy people across ages. Next came a second PCR, run for about 7 to 12 cycles, which used a sample-barcoded 5' primer along with a J-beta primer mix. A single record per CDR3 protein comes from TCRdb applying MiXCR to the 5' RACE reads. The sample has hundreds of thousands of distinct CDR3 sequences; 27% are singletons. What was sequenced was blood. The receptor set was obtained from a woman in her 70s in good health.

The chain is built from TRBV28 and TRBJ2-5, with TRBD1 identical over 8 bases. J was trimmed by 0 bases and V by 10 bases; bases with no gene match: 16. Germline V gene data show CDR1 as MDHEN and CDR2 as SYDVKM. The CDR3 totals 17 residues. In DNA form, the CDR3 reads TGTGCCATCCGTCCCCGGACAGGGCAAAACTACCAAGAGACCCAGTACTTC. Its protein is CAIRPRTGQNYQETQYF.

This clonotype came up a few times. CDR3 coding DNA: TGTGCCACCAGCACTCTAGCGGGAGGTTTGTCCTACAATGAGCAGTTCTTC. This gives the protein CATSTLAGGLSYNEQFF. V and J are TRBV15 and TRBJ2-1; 11 bases line up with TRBD2. The CDR3 consists of 17 residues. Losses at the gene ends were 4 bases for V and 1 base for J; bases not matched to a gene: 6. Per the germline V gene, CDR1 is LNHNV and CDR2 is YYDKDF (reference sequence).

This chain connects TRBV9 to TRBJ1-5; 7 bases are a match to TRBD1. Trimming cost V 3 bases and J 3 bases; bases outside gene matches: 6. CDR1 SGDLS and CDR2 YYNGEE come from the germline V gene. The CDR3 loop spans 15 amino acids. CDR3 amino acids: CASSDGTASNQPQHF. The CDR3, as DNA: TGTGCCAGCAGCGACGGGACAGCTTCCAATCAGCCCCAGCATTTT.

The sample holds many counts of this clonotype. At one end, the junction sequence differs from germline, possibly due to a read error. The chain employs TRBV7-7 and TRBJ2-6; no reliable D call. This CDR3 is 16 amino acids long. Looked up from germline, CDR1 is SSHAT and CDR2 is FNYEAQ (reference sequence). The CDR3 region is CASSPNTKSGANVLTF. CDR3 DNA sequence: TGTGCTAGCAGCCCAAACACCAAGTCTGGGGCCAACGTCCTGACTTTC.

The chain uses TRBV3-1 and TRBJ1-2; D remains ambiguous. V lost 2 bases to trimming and J lost 5 bases, with 9 bases between them. The CDR3 has 13 residues. The germline gives CDR1 LGHDT, CDR2 YNNKEL (reference sequence). CDR3: CASSQFGKYGYTF. The CDR3 DNA is TGTGCCAGCAGCCAATTTGGGAAGTATGGCTACACCTTC.

The chain joins TRBV5-6 to TRBJ1-3; D uncertain. V was clipped by 0 bases and J by 0 bases, with 13 bases between them. The CDR3 sequence is 17 residues long. Germline-derived CDR1 and CDR2 are SGHDT and YYEEEE. As DNA, the CDR3 is TGTGCCAGCAGCTTGGAGTTCGGCAGACTCTCTGGAAACACCATATATTTT. Protein: CASSLEFGRLSGNTIYF.

This clonotype has a count of ten or more. The chain carries TRBV28 and TRBJ1-4, with TRBD1 matching 7 bases. This CDR3 comprises 15 residues. Germline trimming cut 6 bases from V and 10 bases from J; bases unmatched to any gene: 14. The germline V gene has CDR1 MDHEN and CDR2 SYDVKM. This CDR3 is CASSTDRAGSRKLFF. The CDR3 nucleotides are TGTGCCAGCAGCACCGACAGGGCGGGTTCGAGAAAACTGTTTTTT.

This chain connects TRBV12-3 or TRBV12-4 to TRBJ2-1, with D possibly being TRBD2 (6 bases). This CDR3 is 15 amino acids long. Trimming stripped 3 bases from V and 3 bases from J, with 12 bases between. The DNA of the CDR3 is TGTGCCAGCAGTTTTGCGGGGTCCCGCTACAATGAGCAGTTCTTC. It translates to CASSFAGSRYNEQFF.

There are a few counts of this clonotype. The chain is built from TRBV29-1 and TRBJ2-5; 10 nucleotides align to TRBD1. The J call may be mistaken, given a closer DNA end match to TRBJ2-1. This CDR3 spans 15 amino acids. Germline CDR1 SQVTM, CDR2 ANQGSEA. The CDR3 sequence: CSVEGWGQGYNEQFF. In DNA, the CDR3 is TGCAGCGTTGAGGGGTGGGGACAGGGGTACAATGAGCAGTTCTTC.

This clonotype was picked up a small number of times. J is TRBJ2-5 and V is TRBV7-9; D unclear. The germline V gene encodes CDR1 SEHNR and CDR2 FQNEAQ (reference sequence). Trimming removed 3 bases from V and 1 base from J, with 9 bases in between. The CDR3 runs 14 residues. CDR3 sequence reads: CASSFGNLQETQYF. CDR3 in DNA: TGTGCCAGCAGCTTTGGAAACCTCCAAGAGACCCAGTACTTC.

This sequence joins TRBV29-1 and TRBJ2-7; TRBD2 matches at 13 bases. This CDR3 region has 14 residues. The junction had 7 bases not matched to a gene; V was cut back by 7 bases and J by 4 bases. Germline V lookup: CDR1 SQVTM, CDR2 ANQGSEA. As DNA, the CDR3 is TGCAGCGCTAAGAAGACTAGCGGGGGGTACGAGCAGTACTTC. Residues: CSAKKTSGGYEQYF.

This rearrangement joins TRBV19 to TRBJ2-3, with TRBD2 as a possible D gene (5 bases). This CDR3 has 14 residues. V lost 11 bases and J lost 0, with 15 bases in between. Germline V lookup: CDR1 LNHDA, CDR2 SQIVND (reference sequence). CDR3 nucleotides: TGTGCCTCAGGACTTTACTCTAGCACAGATACGCAGTATTTT. Amino acids: CASGLYSSTDTQYF.

The J gene is TRBJ1-4, the V gene TRBV10-2; the D is unclear. CDR3 length: 15 amino acids. The germline V gene encodes CDR1 WSHSY and CDR2 SAAADI. V was cut by 3 bases and J by 8 bases, with 16 bases left in between. The CDR3 region is CASSDPQGAVEKLFF. Written as DNA, the CDR3 is TGCGCCAGCAGTGACCCACAAGGTGCGGTGGAAAAACTGTTTTTT.

This clonotype was seen only a few times. V gene TRBV6-1 combines with J gene TRBJ1-4, with D perhaps matching TRBD1 (6 bases). Germline loops: CDR1 MNHNS, CDR2 SASEGT. The CDR3 loop spans 13 amino acids. The CDR3 here is CAARGGPGEKLFF. CDR3 DNA: TGTGCAGCGAGGGGGGGGCCTGGGGAAAAACTGTTTTTT.

V usage is TRBV5-1 and J usage is TRBJ1-4, with D uncertain. CDR1 is SGHRS and CDR2 is YFSETQ in the germline V gene. The CDR3 extends over 14 amino acids. Trimming removed 4 bases at V and 8 bases at J, with 15 bases between. CDR3 sequence reads: CASSPRGIEEKLFF. CDR3 DNA sequence: TGCGCCAGCAGCCCCCGGGGAATAGAAGAAAAACTGTTTTTT.

This clonotype was detected only a few times. The rearrangement joins TRBV11-3 to TRBJ2-7; 8 nucleotides line up with TRBD2. There are 16 residues in the CDR3. Unmatched junction bases numbered 12, after V lost 6 bases and J lost 2 bases. Per the germline V gene, CDR1 is SGHNT and CDR2 is YENEEA. This chain's CDR3 is CASRHASGSGPYEQYF. CDR3 DNA sequence: TGTGCCAGCAGGCATGCTAGCGGGTCAGGTCCCTACGAGCAGTACTTC.

The chain carries TRBV20-1 and TRBJ2-3, with 7 bases identical to TRBD1. CDR3 size: 14 residues. Germline CDR1 and CDR2: DFQATT and SNEGSKA (reference sequence). J was trimmed by 3 bases and V by 5 bases; bases with no gene match: 8. CDR3 nucleotide sequence: TGCAGTGCTGGCCGGACAGGCCGAACAGATACGCAGTATTTT. This gives the protein CSAGRTGRTDTQYF.

This clonotype was counted a few times. The chain joins TRBV20-1 to TRBJ1-3; the D is unclear. This CDR3 comprises 15 residues. Germline CDR1 and CDR2: DFQATT and SNEGSKA (reference sequence). The V and J ends lost 3 bases and 3 bases respectively, with 15 bases between them. The CDR3 spells CSASPSGQVGNTIYF. The DNA of the CDR3 is TGCAGTGCTAGTCCATCTGGGCAGGTTGGAAACACCATATATTTT.

The genes are TRBV7-2 and TRBJ2-1; TRBD2 aligns across 13 bases. The DNA end lines up better with TRBJ2-7; the J call may be wrong. The CDR3 has 15 residues. Looked up from germline, CDR1 is SGHTA and CDR2 is FQGNSA. Here the CDR3 reads CASSTSGRDGYEQYF. The DNA of the CDR3 is TGTGCCAGCAGCACTAGCGGGAGGGATGGCTACGAGCAGTACTTC.